A single sample is the source of the 11 T cell receptor beta chains below, sequenced in a study of blood T cell repertoires in COVID-19. Assay used: immunoSEQ multiplex PCR; TCRdb lists only in-frame clones, some missing. This table has 260,000 or so clones, 81% appearing once. Sequencing used peripheral blood. The receptor source for this set is an elderly woman with COVID-19, enrolled during active disease.

The V call is TRBV7-8, the J call TRBJ2-2, with D possibly being TRBD2 (7 bases). Germline assignment: CDR1 SGHVS and CDR2 FQNEAQ. The V end was cut by 3 bases, the J end by 7 bases, with 21 bases between. The CDR3 has 17 amino acids. The CDR3: CASSLPLGGGSIGELFF. CDR3 bases: TGTGCCAGCAGCTTGCCGCTAGGGGGAGGGTCCATCGGGGAGCTGTTTTTT.

The V and J genes are TRBV19 and TRBJ2-1; the match to TRBD2 covers 9 bases. Trimming removed 4 bases from V and 10 bases from J; junction bases left unmatched: 20. The CDR3 totals 18 residues. Germline lookup yields CDR1 LNHDA and CDR2 SQIVND (reference sequence). The CDR3 loop is CASSSPFDSTSGLGEQFF. CDR3 coding DNA: TGTGCCAGTAGTAGCCCCTTTGACTCGACTAGCGGCCTTGGAGAGCAGTTCTTC.

This chain links TRBV5-4 with TRBJ1-1; D is perhaps TRBD1 (5 bases). V was clipped by 4 bases and J by 2 bases, with 12 bases between them. Germline V lookup: CDR1 SGHNT, CDR2 YYREEE (reference sequence). The CDR3 runs 14 residues. The CDR3 nucleotides are TGTGCCAGCAGCGACAGACAGACAAACACTGAAGCTTTCTTT. Translated, it gives CASSDRQTNTEAFF.

The chain couples TRBV6-5 to TRBJ2-3; 9 positions agree with TRBD2. CDR1 and CDR2 from the germline V gene are MNHEY and SVGAGI. The CDR3 contains 14 residues. V lost 7 bases and J lost 2; bases outside the gene matches: 4. In DNA form, the CDR3 reads TGTGCCAGCAAGAAGCGGGGGGTCACAGATACGCAGTATTTT. As protein: CASKKRGVTDTQYF.

This chain connects TRBV7-9 to TRBJ1-1; no reliable D call. Trimming stripped 0 bases from V and 6 bases from J, with 8 bases between. The CDR3 has 13 residues. Germline V gene data show CDR1 as SEHNR and CDR2 as FQNEAQ (reference sequence). Written as DNA, the CDR3 is TGTGCCAGCAGCTTAGCGCTACGCTCTGAAGCTTTCTTT. It translates to CASSLALRSEAFF.

This chain uses TRBV7-9 with TRBJ2-1; unclear D gene. Germline V gene lookup returns CDR1 SEHNR and CDR2 FQNEAQ (reference sequence). Trimming removed 2 bases at V and 9 bases at J, with 11 bases between. There are 13 residues in the CDR3. The CDR3 sequence is CASSLNRSPEQFF. CDR3 DNA sequence: TGTGCCAGCAGCTTAAATCGAAGCCCTGAGCAGTTCTTC.

The chain joins TRBV7-6 to TRBJ2-7; 9 bases fit TRBD2. CDR3 length: 16 amino acids. Trimming at V came to 2 bases and at J to 0 bases, leaving 5 bases not matched to a gene. From germline, CDR1 is SGHVS and CDR2 FNYEAQ. The CDR3 protein is CASSLYPSGNSYEQYF. CDR3 nucleotide sequence: TGTGCCAGCAGCTTATACCCTAGCGGGAACTCCTACGAGCAGTACTTC. Looking up the rest from reference TRBV7-6 and TRBJ2-7 gives the full variable domain: GAGVSQSPRYKVTKRGQDVALRCDPISGHVSLYWYRQALGQGPEFLTYFNYEAQQDKSGLPNDRFSAERPEGSISTLTIQRTEQRDSAMYRCASSLYPSGNSYEQYFGPGTRLTVT.

CDR3 loop: CASSQESSGRIDEQFF. Here the CDR3 DNA reads TGTGCCAGCAGCCAAGAGTCTAGCGGGAGGATCGATGAGCAGTTCTTC. This chain joins TRBV14 and TRBJ2-1; 11 positions match TRBD2. The CDR3 extends over 16 amino acids. V was pared by 0 bases and J by 8 bases, with 6 bases of the junction left unmatched. The germline CDR1 and CDR2 sequences are SGHDN and FVKESK.

This clone was found a few times. This chain connects TRBV5-1 to TRBJ2-3, with 14 bases matching TRBD2. J gave up 4 bases and V 4 bases, and 14 bases lay outside the gene matches. CDR1 is SGHRS and CDR2 is YFSETQ in the germline V gene. CDR3 length: 19 amino acids. The CDR3 loop reads CASSHGTSGSPMGADTQYF. In nucleotides, the CDR3 is TGCGCCAGCAGCCACGGGACTAGCGGGAGCCCTATGGGCGCAGATACGCAGTATTTT.

The chain combines TRBV18 with TRBJ2-7; TRBD2 aligns across 14 bases. CDR1 is KGHSH and CDR2 is LQKENI in the germline V gene. The CDR3 loop spans 19 amino acids. V lost 2 bases, J lost 1 base, and 10 bases stayed unmatched. The CDR3 DNA sequence: TGTGCCAGCTCACCATCTCTTGGGACTAGCGGGAGTGAGTCCTACGAGCAGTACTTC. Amino acid sequence: CASSPSLGTSGSESYEQYF.

The J gene is TRBJ2-2, the V gene TRBV5-1; D is possibly TRBD1 (5 bases). The CDR3 runs to 15 residues. Germline CDR1 is SGHRS and CDR2 is YFSETQ. V lost 4 bases, J lost 0 bases, and 10 bases lay in between. The CDR3 loop reads CASSPGHANTGELFF. The CDR3 DNA follows: TGCGCCAGCAGCCCCGGACACGCGAACACCGGGGAGCTGTTTTTT.